These 8 T cell receptor beta chains originate from one sample sequenced in a study of response to subunit inactivated influenza vaccine. TCRdb analysed the RT-PCR reads with MiXCR anew, one entry per CDR3 protein. The table has around 470,000 distinct CDR3 sequences, approximately 7.2% seen once; the top ten hold around 13%. The sample was PBMCs from blood, taken roughly 24 months after vaccination. The receptors derive from a man in his fifties or sixties who received an inactivated influenza vaccine.

This clonotype showed up just a few times. The chain combines TRBV7-2 with TRBJ1-6, with D perhaps TRBD1 (6 bases). The germline V gene encodes CDR1 SGHTA and CDR2 FQGNSA. V was pared by 3 bases and J by 5 bases, with 11 bases between. The CDR3 has 15 residues. In DNA, the CDR3 is TGTGCCAGCAGCTTCCAGACAGGTCATAATTCACCCCTCCACTTT. Protein: CASSFQTGHNSPLHF.

The chain links TRBV5-6 to TRBJ2-2; D remains unclear. V was shortened by 0 bases and J by 1 base, with 10 bases between the two germline ends. The CDR3 consists of 16 residues. Germline V gives CDR1 SGHDT, CDR2 YYEEEE. CDR3 sequence (DNA): TGTGCCAGCAGCTTGGTTTCTTCCCTGAACACCGGGGAGCTGTTTTTT. Protein sequence: CASSLVSSLNTGELFF.

There are many counts of this clonotype. This chain uses TRBV7-2 with TRBJ2-7; D perhaps matches TRBD2 (6 bases). The CDR3 is 14 amino acids. Trimming stripped 1 base from V and 7 bases from J, with 14 bases between. Germline V lookup: CDR1 SGHTA, CDR2 FQGNSA. This CDR3 reads CASSLEGLRGEQYF. CDR3 in DNA: TGTGCCAGCAGCTTAGAGGGACTTCGAGGGGAGCAGTACTTC.

This clonotype showed up many times. The chain is built from TRBV15 and TRBJ2-1; tentatively, D is TRBD2 (7 bases). Germline V gene data show CDR1 as LNHNV and CDR2 as YYDKDF (reference sequence). CDR3 size: 14 residues. The V gene lost 3 bases and the J gene lost 9 bases, with 15 bases spanning the gap. The CDR3 reads CATSREGGMGEQFF. DNA of the CDR3: TGTGCCACCAGCAGGGAGGGGGGGATGGGTGAGCAGTTCTTC.

The gene calls are TRBV29-1 and TRBJ1-2; the D gene is possibly TRBD1 (5 bases). V lost 5 bases to trimming and J lost 0 bases, with 16 bases between them. The germline gives CDR1 SQVTM, CDR2 ANQGSEA. CDR3 length: 15 residues. The CDR3 nucleotides are TGCAGCGTTACTAGGGTCGGACACGCTAACTATGGCTACACCTTC. Translated, it gives CSVTRVGHANYGYTF.

This clonotype was found a few times. The J gene is TRBJ2-3, the V gene TRBV4-3; 9 bases match TRBD1. The germline V gene has CDR1 LGHNA and CDR2 YSLEER. V dropped 0 bases and J dropped 1; count of bases not matched to a gene: 2. The CDR3 has 16 residues. The CDR3 DNA follows: TGCGCCAGCAGCCAAGAGTGGGACAGGGGCACAGATACGCAGTATTTT. Encoded protein: CASSQEWDRGTDTQYF.

Ten or more counts support this clonotype. The chain employs TRBV29-1 and TRBJ2-7; 7 bases align to TRBD2. V lost 4 bases and J lost 0; bases outside the gene matches: 6. There are 14 residues in the CDR3. The germline V gene encodes CDR1 SQVTM and CDR2 ANQGSEA. In DNA form, the CDR3 reads TGCAGCGTTGCGGGAGGATCGAGCTCCTACGAGCAGTACTTC. Protein sequence: CSVAGGSSSYEQYF.

This clonotype came up many times. The chain recombines TRBV27 with TRBJ2-2, with 9 bases fitting TRBD2. J lost 0 bases, V lost 5 bases, and 4 bases had no gene match. The length of the CDR3 is 16 residues. CDR1 is MNHEY and CDR2 is SMNVEV in the germline V gene (reference sequence). This chain's CDR3 is CASSVLAGTNTGELFF. The CDR3 bases are TGTGCCAGCAGTGTCCTAGCGGGGACGAACACCGGGGAGCTGTTTTTT.